This T cell receptor beta chain was identified during a study of shared clonotypes between healthy human individuals. Study overall: CD4 naive cells filled three plates per donor, CD4 memory three, CD8 naive two and CD8 memory one.

Study-wide results and caveats: Naive subsets generally exceeded memory subsets in estimated richness. The generation probabilities recorded for non-shared clonotypes fell below those of clonotypes shared by all four donors.

The sample holds one count of this clone. Its specificity is unknown. Clones were sequenced by immunoSEQ multiplex PCR, and TCRdb holds only the in-frame ones, with some missing. The sample carries about 1.1 million clones, around 82% recorded once. V was clipped by 3 bases and J by 4 bases; unmatched bases: 10. The CDR3 has 18 residues. CDR1 and CDR2 from the germline V gene are LNHNV and YYDKDF (reference sequence). The rearrangement links TRBV15 to TRBJ1-5, with 12 bases that match TRBD1. The source is a man between 18 and 29 years old in good health. Some clones in this sample may be carry-over from other donors' samples. The sequenced material came from memory CD4+ T cells from PBMCs. Specified subset: CD45RA-negative fraction. The CDR3 spells CATSRGQGAPRGNQPQHF. DNA of the CDR3: TGTGCCACCAGCAGGGGACAGGGGGCGCCCCGGGGGAATCAGCCCCAGCATTTT.